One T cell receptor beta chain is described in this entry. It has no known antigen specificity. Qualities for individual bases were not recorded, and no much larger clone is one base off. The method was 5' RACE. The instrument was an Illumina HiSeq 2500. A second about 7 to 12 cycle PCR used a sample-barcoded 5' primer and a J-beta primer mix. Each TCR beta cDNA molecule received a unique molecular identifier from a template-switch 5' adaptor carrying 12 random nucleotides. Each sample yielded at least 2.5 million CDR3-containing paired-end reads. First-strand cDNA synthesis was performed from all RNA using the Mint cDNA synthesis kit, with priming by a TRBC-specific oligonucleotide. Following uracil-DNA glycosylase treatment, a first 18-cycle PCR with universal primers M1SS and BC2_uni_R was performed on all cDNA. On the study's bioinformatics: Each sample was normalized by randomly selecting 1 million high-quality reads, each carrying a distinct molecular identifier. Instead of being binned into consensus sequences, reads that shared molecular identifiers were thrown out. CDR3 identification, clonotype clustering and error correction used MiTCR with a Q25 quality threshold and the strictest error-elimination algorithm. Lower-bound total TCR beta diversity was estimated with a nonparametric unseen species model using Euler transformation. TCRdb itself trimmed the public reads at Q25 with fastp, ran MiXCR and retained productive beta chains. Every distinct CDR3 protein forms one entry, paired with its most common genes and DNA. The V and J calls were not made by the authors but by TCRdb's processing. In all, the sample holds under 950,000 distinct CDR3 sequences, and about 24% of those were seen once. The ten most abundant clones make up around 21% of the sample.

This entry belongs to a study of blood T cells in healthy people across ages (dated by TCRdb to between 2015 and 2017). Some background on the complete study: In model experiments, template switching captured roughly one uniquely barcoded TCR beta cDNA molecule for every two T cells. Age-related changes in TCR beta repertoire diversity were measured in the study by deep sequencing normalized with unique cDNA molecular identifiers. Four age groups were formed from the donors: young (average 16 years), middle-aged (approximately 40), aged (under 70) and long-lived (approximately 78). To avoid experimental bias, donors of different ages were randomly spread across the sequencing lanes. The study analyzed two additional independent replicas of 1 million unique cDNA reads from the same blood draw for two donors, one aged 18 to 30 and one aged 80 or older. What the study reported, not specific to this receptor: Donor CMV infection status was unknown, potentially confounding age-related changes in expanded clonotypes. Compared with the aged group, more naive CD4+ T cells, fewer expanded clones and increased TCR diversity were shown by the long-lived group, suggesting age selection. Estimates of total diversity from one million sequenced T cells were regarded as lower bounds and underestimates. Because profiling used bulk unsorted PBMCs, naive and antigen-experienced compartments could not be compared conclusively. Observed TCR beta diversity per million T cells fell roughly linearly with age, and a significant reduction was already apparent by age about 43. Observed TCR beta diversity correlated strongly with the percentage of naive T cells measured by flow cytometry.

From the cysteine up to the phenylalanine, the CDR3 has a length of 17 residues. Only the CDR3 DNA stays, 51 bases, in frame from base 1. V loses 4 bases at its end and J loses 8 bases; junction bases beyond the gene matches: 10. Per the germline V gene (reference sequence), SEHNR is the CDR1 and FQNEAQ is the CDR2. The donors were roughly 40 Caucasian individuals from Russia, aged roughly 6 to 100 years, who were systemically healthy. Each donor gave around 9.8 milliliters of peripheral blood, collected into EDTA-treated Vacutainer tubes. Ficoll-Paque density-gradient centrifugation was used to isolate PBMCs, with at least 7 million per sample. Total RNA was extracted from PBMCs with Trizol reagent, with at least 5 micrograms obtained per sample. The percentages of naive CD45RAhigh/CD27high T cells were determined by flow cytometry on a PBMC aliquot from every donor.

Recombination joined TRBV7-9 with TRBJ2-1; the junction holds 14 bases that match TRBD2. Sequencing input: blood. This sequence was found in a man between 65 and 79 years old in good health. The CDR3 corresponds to CASSSRLAGGTIYEQFF. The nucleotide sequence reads TGTGCCAGCAGCTCGAGACTAGCGGGGGGGACGATCTATGAGCAGTTCTTC.